These T cell receptor beta chains were read from a single sample in a study of CD8 T cells in ankylosing spondylitis. One entry per CDR3 protein, called by TCRdb with MiXCR from the 5' RACE reads. The profile shows fewer than 200,000 distinct CDR3 sequences, roughly 20% of them singletons. The sequenced sample consisted of blood, either unsorted or a sorted T cell fraction (not recorded which). These receptors came from a male donor between 10 and 30 years old with ankylosing spondylitis or in good health (not recorded which). CDR3s include the opening cysteine and the closing phenylalanine or tryptophan.

V: TRBV7-8; CDR3: CASTKTLGSRTGNSRGNNEQFF
V: TRBV5-6; CDR3: CASSFRDSLAYEQYF
V: TRBV12-3/TRBV12-4; CDR3: CASSITGINTEAFF
V: TRBV28; CDR3: CASGIRQFF
V: TRBV20-1; CDR3: CSARIMTSGSNEQFF
V: TRBV10-3; CDR3: CAIRSDGTGELFF
V: TRBV7-3; CDR3: CASSRGLAGYNEQFF
V: TRBV4-3; CDR3: CASSLWTGTDEQYF
V: TRBV11-2; CDR3: CASSLGGQGSYNEQFF
V: TRBV10-3; CDR3: CAISPRDTQETQYF
V: TRBV12-3/TRBV12-4; CDR3: CASAADSSNQPQHF
V: TRBV4-3; CDR3: CASSQDRVSPLHF
V: TRBV12-3/TRBV12-4; CDR3: CASSLRTAPYGYTF
V: TRBV2; CDR3: CAGKTGTSTDTQYF
V: TRBV3-2; CDR3: CASSQILREVLLEQYF
V: TRBV6-2/TRBV6-3; CDR3: CASKGGARSDTQYF
V: TRBV5-1; CDR3: CASSLRPAGKETQYF
V: TRBV25-1; CDR3: CASSDMAGLNSPLHF
V: TRBV29-1; CDR3: CSVEGRANTGELFF
V: TRBV5-1; CDR3: CASSFPRGSGANVLTF
V: TRBV7-9; CDR3: CASSLYGPPPFNEQFF
V: TRBV20-1; CDR3: CSARAGTFTDTQYF
V: TRBV29-1; CDR3: CSVDLLEKTQYF
V: TRBV29-1; CDR3: CSVQGQGSYEQYF
V: TRBV12-3/TRBV12-4; CDR3: CASSLVTGGSGNTIYF
V: TRBV4-3; CDR3: CASSQELWAVGEQYF
V: TRBV29-1; CDR3: CSVVSGGEGYGNEQFF
V: TRBV11-2; CDR3: CASSPGLAGGRRFF
V: TRBV6-5; CDR3: CASSVPGQGKNGYTF
V: TRBV11-3; CDR3: CASSFFLAGESKRNTGELFF
V: TRBV12-3/TRBV12-4; CDR3: CASSRMVLGYEQYF
V: TRBV5-1; CDR3: CASSYGSGPNTGELFF
V: TRBV3-1; CDR3: CASSQGVWVDGYTF
V: TRBV20-1; CDR3: CSARDDRGNIQYF
V: TRBV2; CDR3: CASADATSYGYTF
V: TRBV28; CDR3: CASETGSDTQYF
V: TRBV20-1; CDR3: CSGVRLAGIIYEQYF
V: TRBV2; CDR3: CASSEGGHYEQYF
V: TRBV28; CDR3: CASSLSDAWISGANVLTF
V: TRBV10-3; CDR3: CAISEGQGPTDTQYF